The 10 T cell receptor beta chains reported below all come from one sample, sequenced in a study of molecular identifiers for immune sequencing clone quantification. TCRdb reprocessed the PCR reads with MiXCR, giving one entry per CDR3 protein. In the table there are under 85,000 distinct CDR3 sequences, 17% of which are singletons. The sample was naive CD8+ T cells from blood, with Jurkat cell RNA spiked in. Stated subset: FACS-sorted CD8+CD4-CCR7+CD45RA+ naive T cells. The receptors stem from a human donor in good health. Some libraries in this study had Jurkat cell RNA spiked in.

Comments on this clonotype: It may be a read error: a sequence one base away is much more abundant. This chain uses TRBV7-8 with TRBJ2-2; 9 nucleotides align to TRBD1. Germline lookup yields CDR1 SGHVS and CDR2 FQNEAQ. The CDR3 runs 14 residues. The CDR3 DNA reads as TGTGCCAGCAGCGAACAGGGGGCGAACGGGGGGCTGTTTTTT. It yields the protein CASSEQGANGGLFF.

In this sample, this clonotype turned up many times. The CDR3 bases are TGTGCCAGCAGACGAGGACAGGGGAAGTCACCCCTCCACTTT. This translates into CASRRGQGKSPLHF. The chain has TRBV7-9 and TRBJ1-6; TRBD1 aligns across 9 bases. The trim removed 6 bases at V and 10 bases at J, leaving 7 bases unmatched. This CDR3 has 14 residues. Germline CDR1 reads SEHNR; CDR2 reads FQNEAQ (reference sequence).

This clonotype occurred many times. The chain links TRBV27 to TRBJ2-3, with TRBD2 as a possible D gene (6 bases). The germline V gene encodes CDR1 MNHEY and CDR2 SMNVEV (reference sequence). The CDR3 consists of 13 residues. The ends were cut back, 6 bases at V and 5 bases at J, with 12 bases in the middle. The DNA of the CDR3 is TGTGCCAGCAGGGCGGGGTCCGGAGATACGCAGTATTTT. Amino acid sequence: CASRAGSGDTQYF.

This clonotype was counted a single time. The chain is built from TRBV15 and TRBJ2-5; D unresolved. CDR3 size: 17 residues. In germline, CDR1 is LNHNV, CDR2 YYDKDF (reference sequence). The V gene lost 1 base and the J gene lost 4 bases, with 19 bases spanning the gap. The CDR3 is CATSRGAEYYTGETQYF. The CDR3 DNA is TGTGCCACCAGCAGAGGTGCGGAGTATTATACTGGAGAGACCCAGTACTTC.

This rearrangement joins TRBV27 to TRBJ2-7; no definite D call. Germline CDR1 MNHEY, CDR2 SMNVEV (reference sequence). Trimming stripped 8 bases from V and 5 bases from J, with 16 bases between. This CDR3 has 13 amino acids. The CDR3 nucleotides are TGTGCCAGCGCTCCGGAAGTTAGGGACGAGCAGTACTTC. Residues: CASAPEVRDEQYF.

There are a few counts of this clonotype. The chain has TRBV2 and TRBJ1-1, with TRBD1 matching over 9 bases. The CDR3 has 13 amino acids. Unmatched junction bases numbered 5, after V lost 8 bases and J lost 4 bases. Germline loops: CDR1 SNHLY, CDR2 FYNNEI. CDR3 nucleotide sequence: TGTGCCAGCGCCGGGACAGGGATCACTGAAGCTTTCTTT. As protein: CASAGTGITEAFF. The variable domain in full, with the rest retrieved from reference TRBV2 and TRBJ1-1, is EPEVTQTPSHQVTQMGQEVILRCVPISNHLYFYWYRQILGQKVEFLVSFYNNEISEKSEIFDDQFSVERPDGSNFTLKIRSTKLEDSAMYFCASAGTGITEAFFGQGTRLTVV.

This clonotype was seen repeatedly, ten times or more. The chain links TRBV9 to TRBJ2-7; 9 bases align to TRBD2. The CDR3 sequence is 15 residues long. Germline CDR1 is SGDLS and CDR2 is YYNGEE. V lost 9 bases, J lost 2 bases, and 12 bases stayed unmatched. The CDR3 sequence is CATIPELAGPYEQYF. The CDR3 region has the DNA TGTGCCACCATCCCCGAACTAGCGGGCCCCTACGAGCAGTACTTC. Full variable domain (outside the CDR3, taken from reference TRBV9 and TRBJ2-7): DSGVTQTPKHLITATGQRVTLRCSPRSGDLSVYWYQQSLDQGLQFLIQYYNGEERAKGNILERFSAQQFPDLHSELNLSSLELGDSALYFCATIPELAGPYEQYFGPGTRLTVT.

The table lists this clonotype with a few counts. The chain recombines TRBV5-6 with TRBJ2-5; 7 bases are shared with TRBD2. The CDR3 length is 16 residues. V gave up 4 bases and J gave up 4 bases; unmatched junction bases: 13. Germline loops: CDR1 SGHDT, CDR2 YYEEEE. The CDR3 here is CASSPIGAGEVETQYF. CDR3 in DNA: TGTGCCAGCAGCCCGATCGGGGCGGGAGAGGTAGAGACCCAGTACTTC.

Details on this clonotype: One end of the junction fails to match germline, which may point to a read error. The chain joins TRBV7-6 to TRBJ2-2, with 8 nucleotides matching TRBD1. Germline values: CDR1 SGHVS, CDR2 FNYEAQ. This CDR3 comprises 17 residues. In DNA form, the CDR3 reads TGTGCCAGCAGCGCCATCCCGGACAGGGACTCGGTCGGGGAGCTGTTCTTT. It yields the protein CASSAIPDRDSVGELFF. The variable domain in full, completed from reference TRBV7-6 and TRBJ2-2, reads GAGVSQSPRYKVTKRGQDVALRCDPISGHVSLYWYRQALGQGPEFLTYFNYEAQQDKSGLPNDRFSAERPEGSISTLTIQRTEQRDSAMYRCASSAIPDRDSVGELFFGEGSRLTVL.

This clonotype came up many times. The chain joins TRBV20-1 to TRBJ1-5; D call uncertain. V was shortened by 2 bases and J by 3 bases, with 14 bases between the two germline ends. The CDR3 runs to 15 residues. Looked up from germline, CDR1 is DFQATT and CDR2 is SNEGSKA (reference sequence). As DNA, the CDR3 is TGCAGTGCTAGAATCGGGGAGTCGCCCAATCAGCCCCAGCATTTT. It yields the protein CSARIGESPNQPQHF.